Described below is a single T cell receptor (beta chain) sequence and its context. TCRdb passed the 5' RACE reads through MiXCR, listing each CDR3 protein once. The sample lists 500,000 to 600,000 distinct CDR3 sequences, around 17% occurring once. The CDR3 sequence is 15 residues long. Trimming shortened V by 0 bases and J by 7 bases, and 13 bases separated the two germline ends. The germline gives CDR1 SGDLS, CDR2 YYNGEE. The data were obtained in a study of T-cell memory formation after mild COVID-19. The sequence was obtained from an adult woman who had mild COVID-19 (a few samples of this study predate the infection). Cell type and time point are not known. V is TRBV9 and J is TRBJ2-2, with D hard to call. Sequencing was done on a sample of PBMCs or a T cell subset sorted from them (not recorded which). CDR3 sequence reads: CASSVGALWGGELFF. For the CDR3, the DNA is TGTGCCAGCAGCGTAGGAGCTCTGTGGGGCGGGGAGCTGTTTTTT.